The subject of this entry is one T cell receptor beta chain. These data are taken from a study of blood T cells in healthy people across ages. Sample-barcoded 5' priming and a J-beta primer mix drove a second PCR of roughly 7 to 11 cycles. MiXCR, applied by TCRdb to the 5' RACE reads, yields one record per CDR3 protein. The sample holds about 1.6 million distinct CDR3 sequences; roughly 32% are singletons and the top ten take about 11%. Healthy Caucasians from Russia aged about 6 to 100 served as donors. The TCR originated in a woman in her 30s in good health. The sample comprised blood.

CDR3 nucleotides: TGTGCCAGCAGTTTACAGGGTTCACCCCTCCACTTT. Translating gives CASSLQGSPLHF. The rearrangement joins TRBV28 to TRBJ1-6; possibly TRBD1 for D (5 bases). Deletions cut 2 bases from V and 9 bases from J, with 5 bases between. The CDR3 sequence is 12 residues long. Germline V gene lookup returns CDR1 MDHEN and CDR2 SYDVKM.